The present TCR beta chain was sequenced within a study of T cell responses to AZD1222 COVID-19 vaccine. The table came from immunoSEQ multiplex PCR; TCRdb's copy has only in-frame clones and leaves some out. The sample lists over 120,000 clones; roughly 84% were seen once. CDR3 length equals 18 residues. Trimming cost V 1 base and J 4 bases; bases outside gene matches: 7. Germline V CDR1 and CDR2: LNHDA, SQIVND (reference sequence). The chain has TRBV19 and TRBJ2-2, with 12 bases identical to TRBD2. Sequencing used peripheral blood, obtained 28 days after the second AZD1222 dose. The TCR originated in an adult who received the AZD1222 COVID-19 vaccine. This chain's CDR3 is CASSIVGLAGMSTGELFF. DNA of the CDR3: TGTGCCAGTAGTATAGTTGGACTAGCGGGGATGTCCACCGGGGAGCTGTTTTTT.